Sequencing of this TCR beta chain was carried out in a study of CD8+CD57+ T cells in acquired aplastic anemia. General study results and limits: Almost 30 shared CD8+ CDR3s appeared highly expressed within patients' immunodominant clones.

V lost 3 bases, J lost 5 bases, and 28 bases lay in between. The germline CDR1 and CDR2 sequences are LNHDA and SQIVND (reference sequence). The CDR3 covers 20 residues. Selection for sequencing was limited to patients who had shown CD8+CD57+ cell expansion by flow cytometry. The TCR beta profiling, which covered VDJ combination and CDR3 sequence, was carried out using genomic DNA as the template. TCRdb re-derived calls from the reads in MiXCR, one entry per CDR3 protein. The table lists over 250,000 distinct CDR3 sequences, roughly 61% of them singletons. This clonotype appeared a single time. Its antigen is still unknown.

The V gene is TRBV19, the J gene TRBJ2-2; a weak D match, TRBD1 (6 bases). Sequences were obtained from sorted CD4+, CD8+, or CD8+CD57+ T cells (not recorded which) from PBMCs. This clonotype was sampled from a human donor with aplastic anemia. CDR3 in amino acids: CASSMPQGKGLARVTGELFF. The CDR3 DNA follows: TGTGCCAGTAGTATGCCACAGGGCAAGGGTCTAGCCAGGGTGACCGGGGAGCTGTTTTTT.